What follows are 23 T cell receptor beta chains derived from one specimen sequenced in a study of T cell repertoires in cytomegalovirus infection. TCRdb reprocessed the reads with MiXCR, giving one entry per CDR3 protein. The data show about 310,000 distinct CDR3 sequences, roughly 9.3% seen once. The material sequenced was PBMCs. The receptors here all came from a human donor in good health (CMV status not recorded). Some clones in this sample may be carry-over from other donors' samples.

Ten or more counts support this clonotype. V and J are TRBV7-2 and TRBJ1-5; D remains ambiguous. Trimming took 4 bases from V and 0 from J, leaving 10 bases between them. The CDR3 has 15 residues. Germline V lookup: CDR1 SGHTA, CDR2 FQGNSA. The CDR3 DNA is TGTGCCAGCAGCTATGGGGTTAATAGCAATCAGCCCCAGCATTTT. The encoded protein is CASSYGVNSNQPQHF.

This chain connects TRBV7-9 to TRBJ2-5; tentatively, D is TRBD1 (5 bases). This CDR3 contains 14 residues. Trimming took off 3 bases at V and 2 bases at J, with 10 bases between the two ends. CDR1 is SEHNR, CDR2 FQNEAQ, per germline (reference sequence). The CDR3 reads CASSFNKGQETQYF. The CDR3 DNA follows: TGTGCCAGCAGCTTCAATAAGGGGCAAGAGACCCAGTACTTC. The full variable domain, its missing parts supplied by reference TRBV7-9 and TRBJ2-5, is DTGVSQNPRHKITKRGQNVTFRCDPISEHNRLYWYRQTLGQGPEFLTYFQNEAQLEKSRLLSDRFSAERPKGSFSTLEIQRTEQGDSAMYLCASSFNKGQETQYFGPGTRLLVL.

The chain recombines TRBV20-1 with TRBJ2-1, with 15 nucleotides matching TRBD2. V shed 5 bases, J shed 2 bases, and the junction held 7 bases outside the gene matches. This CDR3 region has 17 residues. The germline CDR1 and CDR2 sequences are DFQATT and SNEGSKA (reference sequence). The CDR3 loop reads CSALGLAGGLPYNEQFF. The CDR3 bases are TGCAGTGCTCTCGGACTAGCGGGGGGGCTCCCCTACAATGAGCAGTTCTTC.

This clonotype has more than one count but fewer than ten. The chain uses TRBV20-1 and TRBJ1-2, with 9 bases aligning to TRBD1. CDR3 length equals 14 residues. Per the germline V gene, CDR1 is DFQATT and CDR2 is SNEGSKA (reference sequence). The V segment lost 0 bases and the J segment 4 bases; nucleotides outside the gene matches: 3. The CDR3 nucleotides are TGCAGTGCTAGAGAACAGGGGGCCGGCTATGGCTACACCTTC. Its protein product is CSAREQGAGYGYTF.

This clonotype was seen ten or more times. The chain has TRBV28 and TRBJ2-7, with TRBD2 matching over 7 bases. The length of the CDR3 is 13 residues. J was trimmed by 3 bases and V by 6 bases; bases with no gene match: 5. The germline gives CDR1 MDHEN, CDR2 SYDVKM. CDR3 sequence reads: CASSIRGDYEQYV. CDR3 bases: TGTGCCAGCAGCATCCGGGGGGACTACGAGCAGTACGTC.

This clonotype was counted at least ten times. CDR3 protein: CATLSGGALEQFF. Written as DNA, the CDR3 is TGTGCCACCCTCAGCGGGGGGGCCCTTGAGCAGTTCTTC. V usage is TRBV19 and J usage is TRBJ2-1; 10 positions agree with TRBD2. The CDR3 totals 13 residues. Germline V gene data show CDR1 as LNHDA and CDR2 as SQIVND (reference sequence). Unmatched junction bases numbered 9, after V lost 10 bases and J lost 9 bases. The full variable domain, with the rest looked up from reference TRBV19 and TRBJ2-1, is DGGITQSPKYLFRKEGQNVTLSCEQNLNHDAMYWYRQDPGQGLRLIYYSQIVNDFQKGDIAEGYSVSREKKESFPLTVTSAQKNPTAFYLCATLSGGALEQFFGPGTRLTVL.

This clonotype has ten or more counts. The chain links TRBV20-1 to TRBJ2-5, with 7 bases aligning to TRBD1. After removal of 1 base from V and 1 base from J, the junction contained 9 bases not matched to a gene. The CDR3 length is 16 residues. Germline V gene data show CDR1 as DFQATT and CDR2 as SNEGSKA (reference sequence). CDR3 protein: CSARGGNRGFQETQYF. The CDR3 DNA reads TGCAGTGCTAGAGGAGGAAACAGGGGATTCCAAGAGACCCAGTACTTC.

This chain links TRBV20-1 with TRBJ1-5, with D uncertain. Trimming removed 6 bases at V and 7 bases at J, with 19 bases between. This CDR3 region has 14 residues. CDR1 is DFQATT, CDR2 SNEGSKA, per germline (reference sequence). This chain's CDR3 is CSAPGEGTKQPQHF. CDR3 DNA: TGCAGTGCCCCTGGGGAGGGCACAAAGCAGCCCCAGCATTTT.

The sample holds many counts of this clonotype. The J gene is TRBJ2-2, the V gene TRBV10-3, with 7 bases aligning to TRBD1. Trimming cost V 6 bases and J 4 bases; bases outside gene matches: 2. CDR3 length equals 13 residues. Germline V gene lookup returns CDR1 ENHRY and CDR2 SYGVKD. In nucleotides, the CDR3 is TGTGCCATCAGCCCAGGGGGCACCGGGGAGCTGTTTTTT. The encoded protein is CAISPGGTGELFF.

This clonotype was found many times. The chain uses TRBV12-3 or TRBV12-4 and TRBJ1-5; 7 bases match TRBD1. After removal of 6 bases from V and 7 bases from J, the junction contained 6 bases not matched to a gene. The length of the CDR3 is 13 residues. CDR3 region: CASRMTGTQPQHF. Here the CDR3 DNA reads TGTGCCAGCAGAATGACAGGGACCCAGCCCCAGCATTTT.

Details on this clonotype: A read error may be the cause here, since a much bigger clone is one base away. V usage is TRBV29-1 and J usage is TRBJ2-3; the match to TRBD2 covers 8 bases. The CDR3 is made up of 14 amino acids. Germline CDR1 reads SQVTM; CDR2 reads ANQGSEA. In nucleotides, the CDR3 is TGCAGCGTCGAGCGGGGGTGGAGCACAGATTCGCAGTATTTT. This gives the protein CSVERGWSTDSQYF.

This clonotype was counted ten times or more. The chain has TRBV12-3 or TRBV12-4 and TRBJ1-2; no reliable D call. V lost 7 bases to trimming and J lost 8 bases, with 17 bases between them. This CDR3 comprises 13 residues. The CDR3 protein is CASTPTLGDGYTF. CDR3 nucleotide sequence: TGTGCCAGCACCCCGACGTTGGGCGACGGCTACACCTTC.

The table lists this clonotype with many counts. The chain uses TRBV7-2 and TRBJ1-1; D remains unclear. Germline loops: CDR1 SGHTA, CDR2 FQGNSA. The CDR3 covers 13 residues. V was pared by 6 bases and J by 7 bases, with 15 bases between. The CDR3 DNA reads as TGTGCCAGCAGTTTTGTCCTCTCTCGTGAAGCTTTCTTT. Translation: CASSFVLSREAFF.

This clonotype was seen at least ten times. The CDR3 loop is CASSYSEIFVTQYF. The CDR3 DNA is TGTGCCAGCAGTTACTCCGAGATCTTTGTGACCCAGTACTTC. The chain uses TRBV6-5 and TRBJ2-5, with unresolved D. The CDR3 runs to 14 residues. The V and J ends lost 0 bases and 7 bases respectively, with 12 bases between them. CDR1 is MNHEY and CDR2 is SVGAGI in the germline V gene.

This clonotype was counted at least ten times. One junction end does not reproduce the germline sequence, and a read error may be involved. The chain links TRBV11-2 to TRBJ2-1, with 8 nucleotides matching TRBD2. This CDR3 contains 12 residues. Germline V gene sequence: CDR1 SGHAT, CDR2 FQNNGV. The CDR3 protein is CASSPLAGGLIF. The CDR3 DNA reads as TGTGCCAGCAGCCCCCTGGCGGGGGGTTTGATCTTC.

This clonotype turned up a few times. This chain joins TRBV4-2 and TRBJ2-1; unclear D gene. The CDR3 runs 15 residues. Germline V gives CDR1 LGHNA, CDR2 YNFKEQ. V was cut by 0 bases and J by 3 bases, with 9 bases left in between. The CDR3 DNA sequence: TGTGCCAGCAGCCAAGACTACCAAATCTACAATGAGCAGTTCTTC. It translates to CASSQDYQIYNEQFF.

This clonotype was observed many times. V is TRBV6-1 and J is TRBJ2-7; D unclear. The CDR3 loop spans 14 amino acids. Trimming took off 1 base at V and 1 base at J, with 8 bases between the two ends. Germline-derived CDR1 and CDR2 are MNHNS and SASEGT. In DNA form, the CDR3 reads TGTGCCAGCAGTGAAGTTGGGTCGTCCTACGAGCAGTACGTC. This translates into CASSEVGSSYEQYV.

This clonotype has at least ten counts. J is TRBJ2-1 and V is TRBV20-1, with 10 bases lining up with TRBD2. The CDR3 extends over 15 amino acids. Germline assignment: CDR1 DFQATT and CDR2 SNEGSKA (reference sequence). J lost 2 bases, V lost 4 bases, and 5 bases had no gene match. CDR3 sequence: CSATPSGGPYNEQFF. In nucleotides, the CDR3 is TGCAGTGCTACCCCTAGCGGGGGTCCCTACAATGAGCAGTTCTTC.

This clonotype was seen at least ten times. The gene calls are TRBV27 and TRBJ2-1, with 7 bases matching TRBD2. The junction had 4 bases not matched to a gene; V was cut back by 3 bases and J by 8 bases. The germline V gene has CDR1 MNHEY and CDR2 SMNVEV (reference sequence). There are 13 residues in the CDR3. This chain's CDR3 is CASSFGGGDEQFF. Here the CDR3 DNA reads TGTGCCAGCAGTTTCGGGGGAGGGGATGAGCAGTTCTTC.

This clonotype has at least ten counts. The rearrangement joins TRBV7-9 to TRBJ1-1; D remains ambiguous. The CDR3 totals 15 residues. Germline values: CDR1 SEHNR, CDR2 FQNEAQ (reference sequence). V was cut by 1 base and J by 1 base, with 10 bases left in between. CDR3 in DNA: TGTGCCAGCAGCTTAGACACAGTGCCGAACACTGAAGCTTTCTTT. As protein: CASSLDTVPNTEAFF.

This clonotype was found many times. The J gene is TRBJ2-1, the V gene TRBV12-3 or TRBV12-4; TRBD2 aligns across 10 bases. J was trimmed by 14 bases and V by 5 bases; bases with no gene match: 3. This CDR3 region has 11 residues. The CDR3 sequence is CASSPGTSEFF. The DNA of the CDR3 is TGTGCCAGCAGTCCCGGGACTAGCGAGTTCTTC.

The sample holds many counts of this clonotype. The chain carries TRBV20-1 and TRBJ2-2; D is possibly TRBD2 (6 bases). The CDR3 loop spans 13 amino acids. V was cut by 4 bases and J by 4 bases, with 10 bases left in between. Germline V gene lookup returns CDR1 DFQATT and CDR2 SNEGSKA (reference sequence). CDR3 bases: TGCAGTGCTAAACGGGGGTCCACCGGGGAGCTGTTTTTT. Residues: CSAKRGSTGELFF.

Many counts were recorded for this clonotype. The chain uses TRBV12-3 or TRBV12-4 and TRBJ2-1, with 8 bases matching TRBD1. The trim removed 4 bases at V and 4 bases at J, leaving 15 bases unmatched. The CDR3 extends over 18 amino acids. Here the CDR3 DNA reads TGTGCCAGCAGTTCCACACAGGGGACAGGAGCCGGATACAATGAGCAGTTCTTC. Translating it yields CASSSTQGTGAGYNEQFF.